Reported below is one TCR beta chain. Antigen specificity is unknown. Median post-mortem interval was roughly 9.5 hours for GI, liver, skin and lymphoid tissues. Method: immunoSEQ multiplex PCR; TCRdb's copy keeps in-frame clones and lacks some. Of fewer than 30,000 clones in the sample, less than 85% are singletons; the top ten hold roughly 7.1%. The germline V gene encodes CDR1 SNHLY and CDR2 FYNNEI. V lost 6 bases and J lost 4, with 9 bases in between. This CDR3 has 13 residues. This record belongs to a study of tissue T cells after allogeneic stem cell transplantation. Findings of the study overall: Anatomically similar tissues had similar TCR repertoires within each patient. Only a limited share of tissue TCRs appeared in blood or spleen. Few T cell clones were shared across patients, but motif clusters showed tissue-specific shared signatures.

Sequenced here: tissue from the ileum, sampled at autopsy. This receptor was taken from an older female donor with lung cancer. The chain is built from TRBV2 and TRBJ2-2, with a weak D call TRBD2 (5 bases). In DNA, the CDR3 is TGTGCCAGCAGGAAAGGGAGCACCGGGGAGCTGTTTTTT. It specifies CASRKGSTGELFF.